At least ten counts were recorded for the clone carrying this T cell receptor (beta chain). These data belong to a study of blood T cells in healthy people across ages. Combining a sample-barcoded 5' primer with a J-beta primer mix, a second PCR ran for roughly 6 to 12 cycles. Each CDR3 protein gets one entry after TCRdb re-called the 5' RACE reads with MiXCR. Among about 930,000 distinct CDR3 sequences listed, about 27% were seen once. CDR1 is SGDLS and CDR2 is YYNGEE in the germline V gene. The CDR3 runs to 15 residues. The germline V and J ends were trimmed by 2 bases and 1 base, with 12 bases remaining between them. The same sample was also studied in work on T cells of mothers and their children.

Sequenced sample: blood. V gene TRBV9 combines with J gene TRBJ2-5, with D perhaps TRBD1 (5 bases). This receptor was taken from a woman aged 40 to 50 in good health. CDR3 loop: CASSVRQNLQETQYF. CDR3 DNA sequence: TGTGCCAGCAGCGTCCGACAGAACCTCCAAGAGACCCAGTACTTC.